These T cell receptor beta chains were read from a single sample in a study of T cell responses to AZD1222 COVID-19 vaccine. TCRdb keeps only in-frame clones here, not all; method: immunoSEQ multiplex PCR. This sample has some 120,000 clones, with 80% to 85% found just once. The sample in question was peripheral blood, obtained on day 0 of AZD1222 vaccination. The receptors stem from an adult in good health. Each CDR3 is given with its conserved first and last residue. A D gene is named only where the DNA matches it firmly. Part of the rows lack a size; the others show once, few, many or a class for expanded clones.

TRBV6-5	-	TRBJ2-7	TRBD2	CASSRGGGNSYEQYF	TGTGCCAGCAGCCGAGGCGGGGGGAACTCCTACGAGCAGTACTTC
TRBV7-9	-	TRBJ1-3	-	CASSLVSSGNTIYF	TGTGCCAGCAGCTTAGTAAGCTCTGGAAACACCATATATTTT
TRBV6-5	few	TRBJ1-6	TRBD1	CASSHRQGANSPLHF	TGTGCCAGCAGCCATAGACAGGGGGCGAATTCACCCCTCCACTTT
TRBV3-1/TRBV3-2	once	TRBJ2-4	TRBD2	CASSQGSSGVAKNIQYF	TGTGCCAGCAGCCAAGGAAGTAGCGGGGTAGCCAAAAACATTCAGTACTTC
TRBV4-3	once	TRBJ2-1	TRBD2	CASSQVAGTNSYNEQFF	TGCGCCAGCAGCCAAGTGGCGGGGACTAACTCCTACAATGAGCAGTTCTTC
TRBV5-1	-	TRBJ1-2	-	CASFGQGDNYGYTF	TGCGCCAGCTTCGGTCAGGGCGACAACTATGGCTACACCTTC
TRBV23-1	-	TRBJ1-5	-	CASSQSRRLGISNQPQHF	TGCGCCAGCAGTCAATCGAGAAGATTAGGGATTAGCAATCAGCCCCAGCATTTT
TRBV6-2/TRBV6-3	-	TRBJ1-1	TRBD1	CASSYYRGGAEAFF	TGTGCCAGCAGTTACTACAGGGGTGGCGCTGAAGCTTTCTTT
TRBV28	-	TRBJ2-1	TRBD1	CAISDRGHYNEQFF	TGTGCCATCTCGGACAGGGGTCACTACAATGAGCAGTTCTTC
TRBV28	-	TRBJ1-3	-	CASSLRVSGNTIYF	TGTGCCAGCAGTTTGAGGGTATCTGGAAACACCATATATTTT
TRBV10-2	-	TRBJ2-3	-	CASSRAGGVSTDTQYF	TGCGCCAGCAGCCGTGCTGGCGGGGTGAGCACAGATACGCAGTATTTT
TRBV28	-	TRBJ1-6	-	CASTTFINSPLHF	TGTGCCAGCACAACCTTCATTAATTCACCCCTCCACTTT
TRBV7-8	-	TRBJ1-2	-	CASSLAGATVYGYTF	TGTGCCAGCAGCTTAGCAGGTGCGACCGTCTATGGCTACACCTTC
TRBV10-3	-	TRBJ2-3	-	CAISESRTSTDTQYF	TGTGCCATCAGTGAGTCCCGGACTAGCACAGATACGCAGTATTTT
TRBV7-8	-	TRBJ1-6	-	CASSTRGLGANSPLHF	TGTGCCAGCAGCACTAGAGGTCTTGGAGCGAATTCACCCCTCCACTTT
TRBV7-2	-	TRBJ1-6	-	CATRWGSFSSPLHF	TGTGCCACCCGTTGGGGGAGCTTCTCTTCACCCCTCCACTTT
TRBV7-9	once	TRBJ2-6	-	CASTFFTGANVLTF	TGTGCCAGCACCTTTTTCACTGGGGCCAACGTCCTGACTTTC
TRBV7-2	-	TRBJ1-1	-	CASSLMAGDTEAFF	TGTGCCAGCAGCTTGATGGCCGGGGACACTGAAGCTTTCTTT
TRBV6-6	-	TRBJ1-6	-	CATLSTGNSPLHF	TGTGCCACCCTTTCCACAGGGAATTCACCCCTCCACTTT
TRBV6-6	-	TRBJ2-1	-	CASTDRSYNEQFF	TGTGCCAGCACCGACAGATCCTACAATGAGCAGTTCTTC
TRBV5-1	-	TRBJ1-2	-	CASSSDGTYGYTF	TGCGCCAGCAGCTCCGACGGAACCTATGGCTACACCTTC
TRBV5-1	medium-sized	TRBJ1-1	-	CASSLAVTGRAFF	TGCGCCAGCAGCTTGGCCGTGACGGGGAGAGCTTTCTTT
TRBV2	-	TRBJ2-7	TRBD1	CASSVQGSSYEQYF	TGTGCCAGCAGCGTACAGGGGTCTTCCTACGAGCAGTACTTC
TRBV19	-	TRBJ1-3	-	CASSIEQSGNTIYF	TGTGCCAGTAGTATTGAACAGTCTGGAAACACCATATATTTT
TRBV5-4	few	TRBJ2-1	-	CASSSPPRGRSYNEQFF	TGTGCCAGCAGCTCTCCCCCGCGGGGGCGATCCTACAATGAGCAGTTCTTC
TRBV7-6	once	TRBJ2-1	TRBD1	CASSLSAGTVSYNEQFF	TGTGCCAGCAGCTTATCGGCCGGGACAGTCTCCTACAATGAGCAGTTCTTC
TRBV3-1/TRBV3-2	-	TRBJ1-2	-	CASSRSVGNYGYTF	TGTGCCAGCAGCCGATCTGTGGGTAACTATGGCTACACCTTC
TRBV3-1/TRBV3-2	once	TRBJ1-2	-	CASSQKGAYGYTF	TGTGCCAGCAGCCAGAAAGGGGCCTATGGCTACACCTTC
TRBV2	once	TRBJ2-1	TRBD2	CASSDLGLAAYNEQFF	TGTGCCAGCAGTGATTTGGGACTAGCGGCCTACAATGAGCAGTTCTTC
TRBV5-1	-	TRBJ2-1	TRBD1	CASSLVTGGSYNEQFF	TGCGCCAGCAGCTTGGTTACAGGGGGCTCCTACAATGAGCAGTTCTTC
TRBV2	-	TRBJ1-2	-	CASSNQVNYGYTF	TGTGCCAGCAGTAACCAAGTTAACTATGGCTACACCTTC
TRBV20-1	once	TRBJ1-4	-	CSALAGEKLFF	TGCAGTGCCCTCGCCGGGGAAAAACTGTTTTTT
TRBV7-9	-	TRBJ1-5	-	CASSASGAGQPQHF	TGTGCCAGCAGCGCGTCTGGGGCTGGTCAGCCCCAGCATTTT
TRBV7-2	-	TRBJ2-7	-	CASSLNFRGEQYF	TGTGCCAGCAGCTTAAACTTCAGGGGCGAGCAGTACTTC
TRBV10-3	-	TRBJ2-2	-	CAIRAVTGSNTGELFF	TGTGCCATCAGAGCAGTAACCGGGAGTAACACCGGGGAGCTGTTTTTT
TRBV5-1	-	TRBJ2-2	-	CASSLGLAGGAGELFF	TGCGCCAGCAGCTTGGGACTAGCCGGGGGCGCCGGGGAGCTGTTTTTT
TRBV28	-	TRBJ1-1	-	CASSLHLFADTEAFF	TGTGCCAGCAGTTTGCATCTATTCGCGGACACTGAAGCTTTCTTT
TRBV6-6	-	TRBJ1-1	-	CASSGRATPEAFF	TGTGCCAGCAGCGGACGGGCAACTCCTGAAGCTTTCTTT
TRBV6-5	-	TRBJ1-1	-	CASSYRFEEKAFF	TGTGCCAGCAGTTACCGATTCGAAGAAAAAGCTTTCTTT
TRBV29-1	-	TRBJ1-2	-	CSVEDRHSTYYGYTF	TGCAGCGTTGAAGATCGTCACTCCACCTACTATGGCTACACCTTC
TRBV10-3	-	TRBJ2-3	-	CAIRNTGSTDTQYF	TGTGCCATCAGAAACACAGGGAGCACAGATACGCAGTATTTT
TRBV28	-	TRBJ1-4	TRBD1	CASSPGTGYREKLFF	TGTGCCAGCAGTCCCGGGACAGGGTATCGCGAAAAACTGTTTTTT
TRBV29-1	-	TRBJ1-5	-	CSAKTGTGQPQHF	TGCAGCGCCAAAACGGGGACGGGTCAGCCCCAGCATTTT
TRBV6-1	-	TRBJ2-3	TRBD2	CASSALGLADYTDTQYF	TGTGCCAGCAGTGCCCTGGGACTAGCGGACTACACAGATACGCAGTATTTT
TRBV27	-	TRBJ2-1	TRBD1	CASRLAGGSYNEQFF	TGTGCCAGCCGTCTTGCAGGGGGCTCCTACAATGAGCAGTTCTTC
TRBV4-3	-	TRBJ2-7	TRBD2	CASSPGLAGAPGEQYF	TGCGCCAGCAGCCCCGGACTAGCGGGGGCCCCAGGCGAGCAGTACTTC
TRBV5-5	-	TRBJ1-4	TRBD1	CASSLVQGDEKLFF	TGTGCCAGCAGCTTGGTCCAGGGGGATGAAAAACTGTTTTTT
TRBV5-1	-	TRBJ2-5	TRBD2	CASSRTSGRQTQYF	TGCGCCAGCAGCCGGACTAGCGGGAGACAGACCCAGTACTTC
TRBV6-5	once	TRBJ1-3	-	CASSQTGRNTIYF	TGTGCCAGCAGTCAAACCGGACGAAACACCATATATTTT
TRBV15	-	TRBJ2-7	TRBD1	CATSRGGQGVEQYF	TGTGCCACCAGCAGAGGGGGACAGGGGGTAGAGCAGTACTTC
TRBV29-1	-	TRBJ1-2	-	CSVPSQSYGYTF	TGCAGCGTTCCGAGCCAGAGCTATGGCTACACCTTC
TRBV28	-	TRBJ2-7	-	CASSLNSLGYEQYF	TGTGCCAGCAGTTTGAACTCCTTGGGATACGAGCAGTACTTC
TRBV7-8	-	TRBJ1-1	-	CASSSVPRERGTEAFF	TGTGCCAGCAGCTCCGTACCCAGGGAGAGGGGCACTGAAGCTTTCTTT
TRBV19	-	TRBJ1-4	-	CASQRKNEKLFF	TGTGCCAGCCAACGGAAAAATGAAAAACTGTTTTTT